This T cell receptor (beta chain) appears in the sequencing data of a study of cytomegalovirus exposure and HLA in healthy donors. As for the study in general: A prior study identified 117 million unique TCR beta sequences from about 200 million T cells.

13 Jbeta primers and 60 Vbeta primers were used for the PCR. Sequenced by immunoSEQ multiplex PCR; TCRdb stores in-frame clones only, minus some. Among around 120,000 clones listed, more than 70% were seen once. V gave up 2 bases and J gave up 2 bases; unmatched junction bases: 11. Germline V gene data show CDR1 as MGHDK and CDR2 as SYGVNS. The CDR3 is made up of 17 amino acids. About this clone: Its antigen remains unidentified.

Study-wide results and caveats: The sole available immune exposure information was CMV serostatus.

The receptor was derived from a man in his forties or fifties in good health and CMV-seronegative. The J gene is TRBJ2-5, the V gene TRBV25-1; TRBD1 agrees at 7 bases. The sequenced sample was PBMCs. The DNA for the CDR3 is TGTGCCAGCAGTGAACCATGGGACAGAAAATTACAAGAGACCCAGTACTTC. It translates to CASSEPWDRKLQETQYF.